This T cell receptor (beta chain) is drawn from a study of blood T cells in healthy people across ages. General study results and limits: PBMCs that were unsorted prevented a conclusive naive versus antigen-experienced comparison.

For the second PCR, which ran for 7 to 11 cycles, a sample-barcoded 5' primer and a J-beta primer mix were used. From the 5' RACE reads, TCRdb called clonotypes with MiXCR, one entry per CDR3 protein. The top ten clones hold roughly 3.1% of a sample with about 780,000 distinct CDR3 sequences, around 24% of them seen once. In regard to this clonotype: What it binds is not known.

Trimming left V 5 bases short and J 6 bases short, with 13 bases between. The CDR3 has 13 amino acids. Germline V gene data show CDR1 as SNHLY and CDR2 as FYNNEI. These data also formed part of another study, on T cells of mothers and their children.

The V and J genes are TRBV2 and TRBJ1-2; D gene uncertain. The sequence came from a boy younger than 18 in good health. Specimen: blood. The CDR3, as DNA: TGTGCCAGCAGTTGGACGGGAACGGATGGCTACACCTTC. Translating it yields CASSWTGTDGYTF.